This is a list of T cell receptor beta chains from one sample in a study of OX40 agonist ivuxolimab in advanced cancers. Profiling relied on immunoSEQ multiplex PCR, and the TCRdb table lists in-frame clones only, not all of them. The sample has just under 80,000 clones; about 91% are singletons. The input for sequencing was CD4+ or CD8+ T cells sorted from blood, taken in a trial of the OX40 agonist ivuxolimab. These receptors all come from an adult with an advanced solid tumor such as melanoma, head and neck, liver or kidney cancer. Both conserved end residues are part of each CDR3. The D gene is left open where the match is weak. Size values are once, few and many counts, or a class for expanded clones, and some rows have none.

>TRBV9|15|TRBJ2-1|.|once
TGTGCCAGCAGCGTAGGGGGTGGGGACTACAATGAGCAGTTCTTC
CASSVGGGDYNEQFF
>TRBV7-9|16|TRBJ2-1|TRBD2|.
TGTGCCAGCAGCTTAAAAGGGCTAGCGGGCCACAATGAGCAGTTCTTC
CASSLKGLAGHNEQFF
>TRBV9|14|TRBJ1-3|.|.
TGTGCCAGCAGTGGCAGCCACTCTGGAAACACCATATATTTT
CASSGSHSGNTIYF
>TRBV19|15|TRBJ1-1|TRBD1|.
TGTGCCAGTAGGAGGTCGGAGGGGGCAAGAACTGAAGCTTTCTTT
CASRRSEGARTEAFF
>TRBV19|16|TRBJ1-3|.|.
TGTGCCAGTAGTATAGAAACAGGACGCTCTGGAAACACCATATATTTT
CASSIETGRSGNTIYF
>TRBV19|15|TRBJ1-3|.|.
TGTGCCAGTAGTATAAGGCAGTCCTCTGGAAACACCATATATTTT
CASSIRQSSGNTIYF
>TRBV19|15|TRBJ2-3|TRBD2|.
TGTGCCAGCACCCCACTAGCGGAAAGCACAGATACGCAGTATTTT
CASTPLAESTDTQYF
>TRBV18|13|TRBJ2-5|.|.
TGTGCCAGCTCACTAAATAGGATGGAGACCCAGTACTTC
CASSLNRMETQYF
>TRBV6-5|12|TRBJ1-1|.|few
TGTGCCAGCAGTTCCATACAATCTGACGCTTTCTTT
CASSSIQSDAFF
>TRBV5-1|15|TRBJ1-6|TRBD1|.
TGCGCCAGCAGCGACCCCGGGACAGGATATTCACCCCTCCACTTT
CASSDPGTGYSPLHF
>TRBV5-1|13|TRBJ2-1|TRBD2|.
TGCGCCAGCAGCTTAGCGGGAGTCAATGAGCAGTTCTTC
CASSLAGVNEQFF
>TRBV19|13|TRBJ2-3|TRBD1|once
TGTGCCAGTAGCAAACAGGGGACAGATACGCAGTATTTT
CASSKQGTDTQYF
>TRBV18|13|TRBJ1-1|.|.
TGTGCCAGCTCACCAGGGAGCGACCAAGGATCTTTCTTT
CASSPGSDQGSFF
>TRBV10-2|13|TRBJ2-7|TRBD2|once
TGCGCCATCCGACTAGCGGGAGCGGGTGAGCAGTACTTC
CAIRLAGAGEQYF
>TRBV7-9|14|TRBJ2-1|TRBD1|.
TGTGCCAGCAGCTTGACAGGGACCTACAATGAGCAGTTCTTC
CASSLTGTYNEQFF
>TRBV18|13|TRBJ1-5|TRBD1|.
TGTGCCAGCTCAAGGGACAGTAATCAGCCCCAGCATTTT
CASSRDSNQPQHF
>TRBV7-6|18|TRBJ2-2|TRBD2|.
TGTGCCAGCCGTAAGTCCGGGACTAGCGGGAGTAACACCGGGGAGCTGTTTTTT
CASRKSGTSGSNTGELFF
>TRBV7-2|15|TRBJ1-2|.|.
TGTGCCAGCAGCTCCCCCGGGGCGGGGTACTATGGCTACACCTTC
CASSSPGAGYYGYTF
>TRBV2|15|TRBJ1-5|TRBD1|.
TGTGCCAGCAGCTTGACAGGGGGTGCCAATCAGCCCCAGCATTTT
CASSLTGGANQPQHF
>TRBV9|16|TRBJ2-7|.|.
TGTGCCAGCAGCCTTCATGAGCTGGGCGGAACCTACGAGCAGTACTTC
CASSLHELGGTYEQYF
>TRBV5-1|14|TRBJ1-1|.|once
TGCGCCAGCAGCTTTGAGGGCAGGAACACTGAAGCTTTCTTT
CASSFEGRNTEAFF
>TRBV5-8|15|TRBJ2-1|TRBD2|.
TGTGCCAGCAGCCGCTCTAGCGGGAGAGCGGGTGAGCAGTTCTTC
CASSRSSGRAGEQFF
>TRBV7-8|16|TRBJ1-5|.|.
TGTGCCAGCAGCTTAGCGCCGGGATATAGCAATCAGCCCCAGCATTTT
CASSLAPGYSNQPQHF
>TRBV27|12|TRBJ2-3|.|few
TGTGCCAGCAGTTTATTCACAGATACGCAGTATTTT
CASSLFTDTQYF
>TRBV4-1|18|TRBJ1-2|TRBD1|.
TGCGCCAGCAGCCCGATCCGGCTAGGGACAGGGAGTTTTTATGGCTACACCTTC
CASSPIRLGTGSFYGYTF
>TRBV5-1|18|TRBJ1-2|.|.
TGCGCCAGCAGCTTGCTTGGACAGATCTTGACAACTAACTATGGCTACACCTTC
CASSLLGQILTTNYGYTF
>TRBV7-6|15|TRBJ2-7|TRBD2|.
TGTGCCAGCAGCTCCCGGACTAGCGGGGACTTACAGCAGTACTTC
CASSSRTSGDLQQYF
>TRBV4-3|17|TRBJ1-4|.|.
TGCGCCAGCAGCCTAACACGAGGGCGGGGAACTAATGAAAAACTGTTTTTT
CASSLTRGRGTNEKLFF
>TRBV9|16|TRBJ2-1|TRBD2|.
TGTGCCAGCAGCGTAGCCCAGACTAGCTATTACAATGAGCAGTTCTTC
CASSVAQTSYYNEQFF
>TRBV27|16|TRBJ2-4|.|.
TGTGCCAGCAGTCTCCACAGGGTTCTGACCAAAAACATTCAGTACTTC
CASSLHRVLTKNIQYF
>TRBV5-1|15|TRBJ1-4|.|.
TGCGCCAGCAGCTTGGCCGGACGGTCGGCAGAAAAACTGTTTTTT
CASSLAGRSAEKLFF
>TRBV19|13|TRBJ1-3|.|.
TGTGCCAGTGGTCAGGGGTCTGGAAACACCATATATTTT
CASGQGSGNTIYF
>TRBV7-9|16|TRBJ2-7|TRBD2|.
TGTGCCAGCAGCTTAGCGGGACTAGCGGAGGGGAGAGAGCAGTACTTC
CASSLAGLAEGREQYF
>TRBV7-2|14|TRBJ2-7|.|.
TGTGCCAGCAGCTTAGATTTTAGCTTACTCGAGCAGTACTTC
CASSLDFSLLEQYF
>TRBV7-9|14|TRBJ1-6|TRBD1|.
TGTGCCAGCAGCCCGGGACAGTATAATTCACCCCTCCACTTT
CASSPGQYNSPLHF
>TRBV7-9|16|TRBJ1-2|.|.
TGTGCCAGCAGCCGCACGTGGGGGGGCGCGTTCTATGGCTACACCTTC
CASSRTWGGAFYGYTF
>TRBV28|12|TRBJ1-3|.|.
TGTGCCAGCAGTTCCTCACTTAACACCATATATTTT
CASSSSLNTIYF
>TRBV2|14|TRBJ2-7|TRBD2|.
TGTGCCAGCAAGGCGGGGGGGAGCTCCTACGAGCAGTACTTC
CASKAGGSSYEQYF
>TRBV2|14|TRBJ2-2|.|.
TGTGCCAGCAGTGGGACTACGAACACCGGGGAGCTGTTTTTT
CASSGTTNTGELFF
>TRBV5-4|14|TRBJ1-2|TRBD1|.
TGTGCCAGCAGCCCGACGGGACAGAACTATGGCTACACCTTC
CASSPTGQNYGYTF